The rows below give T cell receptor beta chains drawn from one sample of a study of T-cell memory formation after mild COVID-19. TCRdb re-called the 5' RACE reads with MiXCR, one entry per CDR3 protein. The sample lists 530,000 or so distinct CDR3 sequences, around 16% occurring once. Input material: PBMCs or a T cell subset sorted from them (not recorded which). The receptors originated from an adult woman who had mild COVID-19 (a few samples of this study predate the infection). Cell type and time point are not known. The CDR3 runs from the conserved cysteine through the conserved F or W. Fields, in order: J gene, V gene, clone size, D gene, CDR3 length, CDR3 DNA, CDR3 protein. The D gene is left open where the match is weak. Size tells how often a clone was seen (once, few, many) or the class of an expanded clone, and some rows leave it out.

TRBJ2-7,TRBV4-3,-,-,14,TGCGCCAGCAGCCAAGGAGCGGGTGCCTACGAGCAGTACTTC,CASSQGAGAYEQYF
TRBJ1-5,TRBV7-3,many,-,13,TGTGCCAGCAGCGTGGATAGCAATCAGCCCCAGCATTTT,CASSVDSNQPQHF
TRBJ1-2,TRBV7-9,-,-,14,TGTGCCAGCAGGCCACCCCGGACCCAGGGCGTCTACACCTTC,CASRPPRTQGVYTF
TRBJ1-1,TRBV4-1,-,-,17,TGCGCCAGCGCACGGGGAGGGGCCGCGGGATCGAACACTGAAGCTTTCTTT,CASARGGAAGSNTEAFF
TRBJ1-1,TRBV6-2/TRBV6-3,few,-,14,TGTGCCAGCAGCAACAATCGGATGAACACTGAAGCTTTCTTT,CASSNNRMNTEAFF
TRBJ1-4,TRBV7-9,-,-,16,TGTGCCAGCAGCTTAGGAGCAACAAGGCAGGGGGAAAAACTGTTTTTT,CASSLGATRQGEKLFF
TRBJ2-7,TRBV15,many,-,15,TGTGCCACCAGCAGTGGGCACAGACGATCGTCCGAGCAGTACTTC,CATSSGHRRSSEQYF
TRBJ1-6,TRBV5-1,-,-,15,TGCGCCAGCAGCTTACTAACAGGGAATAATTCACCCCTCCACTTT,CASSLLTGNNSPLHF
TRBJ2-4,TRBV12-3/TRBV12-4,many,TRBD1,17,TGTGCCAGCAGTTCCCTTCCTCGGGACAGGTTACGGAACATTCAGTACTTC,CASSSLPRDRLRNIQYF
TRBJ2-1,TRBV19,-,-,11,TGTGCCAGTAAGGGCTACAATGAGCAGTTCTTC,CASKGYNEQFF
TRBJ2-1,TRBV6-2/TRBV6-3,few,-,15,TGTGCCAGCCTGAGGGACTTCTCGAGTTACAATGAGCAGTTCTTC,CASLRDFSSYNEQFF
TRBJ1-5,TRBV10-3,few,-,14,TGTGCCATCAGTGCCAGGGTTGAGGAGCAGCCCCAGCATTTT,CAISARVEEQPQHF
TRBJ2-3,TRBV4-1,-,-,20,TGCGCCAGCAGGTCCGTGCGCGTCCACAGGGCCCCGCTGAGCACAGATACGCAGTATTTT,CASRSVRVHRAPLSTDTQYF
TRBJ2-7,TRBV7-2,few,-,14,TGTGCCAGCAGCTCCCAGGGAGGGGGTGGCGAGCAGTACTTC,CASSSQGGGGEQYF
TRBJ1-2,TRBV12-3/TRBV12-4,-,-,13,TGTGCCAGCAGTTTTCGAGGGGTCTATGGCTACACCTTC,CASSFRGVYGYTF
TRBJ2-7,TRBV7-2,-,-,14,TGTGCCAGCAGCACAACGGGATCCCGATTGGAGCAGTACTTC,CASSTTGSRLEQYF
TRBJ1-2,TRBV2,few,-,10,TGTGCCAGCAGTCTGAGGACCAACACCTTC,CASSLRTNTF
TRBJ1-3,TRBV5-1,many,-,15,TGCGCCAGCAGCTTGGAGGGTGGATCTGGAAACACCATATATTTT,CASSLEGGSGNTIYF
TRBJ2-7,TRBV29-1,-,-,13,TGCAGCGTTGCCCCACCTGGCGTCTACGAGCAGTACTTC,CSVAPPGVYEQYF
TRBJ1-1,TRBV24-1,-,-,12,TGTGCCACCAGTGATGGCCTTAATGAAGCTTTCTTT,CATSDGLNEAFF
TRBJ2-3,TRBV11-2,few,-,13,TGTGCCACCAGCCCGGGGACGACAGATACGCAGTATTTT,CATSPGTTDTQYF
TRBJ2-7,TRBV29-1,few,-,12,TGCAGCGTTCGGAAGGGCCCCTACGAGCAGTACTTC,CSVRKGPYEQYF
TRBJ2-3,TRBV7-9,few,-,18,TGTGCCAGCAGCTACAGCCGGAACAGGCTCGCTAGCACAGATACGCAGTATTTT,CASSYSRNRLASTDTQYF
TRBJ2-1,TRBV6-5,few,-,13,TGTGCCAGCAGTTCGGTTAGGAGCAATGAGCAGTTCTTC,CASSSVRSNEQFF
TRBJ1-4,TRBV4-1,few,-,18,TGCGCCAGCAGCCACCGCAGGGAACGGGGGGGCGTCAATGAAAAACTGTTTTTT,CASSHRRERGGVNEKLFF
TRBJ2-7,TRBV7-9,-,-,15,TGTGCCAGCAGCCACGAGGTAGCCGGCTCCTACGAGCAGTACTTC,CASSHEVAGSYEQYF
TRBJ2-5,TRBV4-2,-,TRBD2,21,TGTGCCAGCAGACAAGACCGGGGGGCTAGTCTAGCGGGGGGATCTCGTGAGACCCAGTACTTC,CASRQDRGASLAGGSRETQYF
TRBJ1-5,TRBV7-8,-,-,15,TGTGCCAGCAGCTTAGACCAGGGCTGGAGTCAGCCCCAGCATTTT,CASSLDQGWSQPQHF
TRBJ2-7,TRBV5-1,-,TRBD1,14,TGCGCCAGCAGCACTACCGGGACAGTTAACGAGCAGTACTTC,CASSTTGTVNEQYF
TRBJ2-5,TRBV12-3/TRBV12-4,few,-,14,TGTGCCAGCAGTTTCCCGGGTTTGCAAGAGACCCAGTACTTC,CASSFPGLQETQYF
TRBJ1-1,TRBV3-1,few,-,15,TGTGCCAGCAGCCAAGATGTCAGGGTAGGAACTGAAGCTTTCTTT,CASSQDVRVGTEAFF
TRBJ2-3,TRBV20-1,-,TRBD2,15,TGCAGTGCTAGATCGGCAGCGGGACCCACAGATACGCAGTATTTT,CSARSAAGPTDTQYF
TRBJ1-6,TRBV4-2,many,-,15,TGTGCCAGCAGCTACCTCGTGATGAGTAATTCACCCCTCCACTTT,CASSYLVMSNSPLHF
TRBJ2-7,TRBV6-6,-,-,15,TGTGCCAGCAGTTACTCGAGTCCGCCCACCTACGAGCAGTACTTC,CASSYSSPPTYEQYF
TRBJ1-2,TRBV3-1,few,TRBD1,14,TGTGCCAGCAGCCAACCAGGGGGGACCTATGGCTACACCTTC,CASSQPGGTYGYTF
TRBJ2-1,TRBV6-5,once,-,15,TGTGCCAGCAGTTACACAGGTCTCTCCTACAATGAGCAGTTCTTC,CASSYTGLSYNEQFF